This T cell receptor beta chain came from a study of CD8 T cells in ankylosing spondylitis. This clonotype was observed many times. Its antigen is as yet unknown. TCRdb ran MiXCR on the 5' RACE reads and lists one entry per CDR3 protein. The table includes fewer than 250,000 distinct CDR3 sequences, about 11% detected once. In germline, CDR1 is DFQATT, CDR2 SNEGSKA (reference sequence). J gave up 4 bases and V 6 bases, and 10 bases lay outside the gene matches. The CDR3 totals 15 residues. Broader study findings: Clones tied to disease were said to be significantly enriched in matched ankylosing spondylitis synovial fluid. Reactive arthritis synovial fluid and blood were previously reported to contain some motif variants. What appeared characteristic of ankylosing spondylitis blood was a TCR beta motif of eight or nine highly homologous variants.

Material: blood, either unsorted or a sorted T cell fraction (not recorded which). The TCR was taken from a male donor with ankylosing spondylitis or in good health (not recorded which). The chain links TRBV20-1 to TRBJ2-3; 10 positions agree with TRBD2. Here the CDR3 reads CSAPWAAGGADTQYF. CDR3 sequence (DNA): TGCAGTGCGCCCTGGGCAGCGGGGGGGGCAGATACGCAGTATTTT.